Presented here are 18 T cell receptor beta chains from one specimen sequenced in a study of blood T cell repertoires in COVID-19. Generated by immunoSEQ multiplex PCR, the TCRdb table keeps only in-frame clones and is missing some. In the table there are about 80,000 clones, 75% to 85% of which are singletons. The sample comprised peripheral blood. The receptors derive from a man between 60 and 70 years old with COVID-19, enrolled during active disease.

The chain employs TRBV7-2 and TRBJ2-1, with 7 positions matching TRBD1. The CDR3 runs to 13 residues. V dropped 5 bases and J dropped 7; count of bases not matched to a gene: 5. CDR1 is SGHTA, CDR2 FQGNSA, per germline. The CDR3 protein is CASSPGQLNEQFF. The DNA for the CDR3 is TGTGCCAGCAGCCCGGGACAGCTTAATGAGCAGTTCTTC.

The chain is built from TRBV5-5 and TRBJ1-1; D gene ambiguous. The CDR3 contains 14 residues. V lost 4 bases and J 2 bases, leaving 12 bases between the germline ends. In germline, CDR1 is SGHKS, CDR2 YYEKEE (reference sequence). This chain's CDR3 is CASSRPGSNTEAFF. CDR3 sequence (DNA): TGTGCCAGCAGCCGTCCAGGCAGCAACACTGAAGCTTTCTTT.

This chain links TRBV7-2 with TRBJ2-1; D is perhaps TRBD2 (7 bases). The CDR3 contains 17 residues. Germline V CDR1 and CDR2: SGHTA, FQGNSA. V was clipped by 5 bases and J by 0 bases, with 17 bases between them. As DNA, the CDR3 is TGTGCCAGCAGCCTCGGGGGCGGGAGCGTCTCCTACAATGAGCAGTTCTTC. This gives the protein CASSLGGGSVSYNEQFF. Supplemented by reference TRBV7-2 and TRBJ2-1, the full variable domain reads GAGVSQSPSNKVTEKGKDVELRCDPISGHTALYWYRQSLGQGLEFLIYFQGNSAPDKSGLPSDRFSAERTGGSVSTLTIQRTQQEDSAVYLCASSLGGGSVSYNEQFFGPGTRLTVL.

V is TRBV5-1 and J is TRBJ1-1; 7 bases are a match to TRBD1. The CDR3 loop spans 13 amino acids. The ends lost 4 bases at V and 11 bases at J; junction bases unmatched: 11. Germline V CDR1 and CDR2: SGHRS, YFSETQ. The CDR3 loop is CASSVQGELLAFF. The CDR3, as DNA: TGCGCCAGCAGCGTGCAGGGGGAGTTACTGGCTTTCTTT.

The chain links TRBV2 to TRBJ2-2, with 8 bases identical to TRBD2. This CDR3 has 16 amino acids. V shed 3 bases and J 5 bases; nucleotides not matched to a gene: 8. Looked up from germline, CDR1 is SNHLY and CDR2 is FYNNEI. The CDR3 DNA sequence: TGTGCCAGCAGTGACCTCGCGGGAGGAAATACCGGGGAGCTGTTTTTT. It codes for CASSDLAGGNTGELFF.

J is TRBJ2-3 and V is TRBV6-2 or TRBV6-3, with D perhaps TRBD2 (5 bases). V gave up 8 bases and J gave up 4 bases, with 16 bases separating them. The CDR3 loop spans 14 amino acids. Germline V CDR1 and CDR2: MNHEY, SVGEGT. In nucleotides, the CDR3 is TGTGCCAGCCGCCCCCGGGGTGGAGCAGATACGCAGTATTTT. Amino acids: CASRPRGGADTQYF.

This rearrangement joins TRBV11-3 to TRBJ2-5; possible D gene TRBD1, 7 bases. Trimming stripped 0 bases from V and 4 bases from J, with 15 bases between. The V gene's germline CDR1 is SGHNT and CDR2 YENEEA. The CDR3 covers 16 residues. CDR3 region: CASSLEAQGRSETQYF. Here the CDR3 DNA reads TGTGCCAGCAGCTTAGAGGCACAGGGGAGGTCAGAGACCCAGTACTTC.

This clone has a handful of counts. This chain uses TRBV11-2 with TRBJ1-2; a weak D match, TRBD1 (5 bases). V lost 2 bases, J lost 4 bases, and 11 bases lay in between. The CDR3 is 14 residues long. Germline values: CDR1 SGHAT, CDR2 FQNNGV. The chain's CDR3 is CASSLLGEAYGYTF. The CDR3 nucleotides read TGTGCCAGCAGCTTATTGGGGGAGGCCTATGGCTACACCTTC.

The CDR3 spells CASSLAAGAGETQYF. CDR3 in DNA: TGCGCCAGCAGCTTGGCGGCAGGGGCGGGCGAGACCCAGTACTTC. The chain couples TRBV5-1 to TRBJ2-5; weak D call: TRBD1 (6 bases). This CDR3 is 15 amino acids long. The germline V gene encodes CDR1 SGHRS and CDR2 YFSETQ. V lost 0 bases, J lost 5 bases, and 14 bases lay in between.

The gene calls are TRBV7-8 and TRBJ1-3; TRBD1 agrees at 10 bases. J was trimmed by 2 bases and V by 6 bases; bases with no gene match: 4. CDR3 length: 15 amino acids. Looked up from germline, CDR1 is SGHVS and CDR2 is FQNEAQ. The chain's CDR3 is CASRRDRGPGNTIYF. The CDR3 DNA reads TGTGCCAGCAGAAGAGACAGGGGGCCTGGAAACACCATATATTTT.

This rearrangement joins TRBV29-1 to TRBJ2-2; 9 nucleotides align to TRBD2. V lost 7 bases and J lost 3; bases outside the gene matches: 9. The germline gives CDR1 SQVTM, CDR2 ANQGSEA. There are 15 residues in the CDR3. CDR3 amino acids: CSAVISGSYTGELFF. CDR3 nucleotide sequence: TGCAGCGCTGTTATTAGCGGGAGTTACACCGGGGAGCTGTTTTTT.

The chain joins TRBV5-1 to TRBJ2-7; possibly TRBD1 for D (5 bases). V lost 7 bases and J lost 0, with 11 bases in between. The germline gives CDR1 SGHRS, CDR2 YFSETQ. The CDR3 totals 13 residues. CDR3 coding DNA: TGCGCCAGCTCGACAGAGCTCTCCTACGAGCAGTACTTC. This sequence encodes CASSTELSYEQYF.

The J gene is TRBJ1-2, the V gene TRBV7-9, with D perhaps matching TRBD1 (6 bases). This CDR3 contains 14 residues. The germline V and J ends were trimmed by 7 bases and 6 bases, with 18 bases remaining between them. CDR1 and CDR2 from the germline V gene are SEHNR and FQNEAQ (reference sequence). The CDR3 loop reads CASTITGTRNGYTF. The CDR3, as DNA: TGTGCCAGCACCATCACAGGGACGAGAAATGGCTACACCTTC.

The chain combines TRBV7-9 with TRBJ2-1, with D maybe TRBD2 (5 bases). The CDR3 consists of 17 residues. The ends were cut back, 2 bases at V and 3 bases at J, with 17 bases in the middle. Per germline, CDR1 SEHNR and CDR2 FQNEAQ (reference sequence). As DNA, the CDR3 is TGTGCCAGCAGCTTACCCCGGAGGTTTAAGGTCTACAATGAGCAGTTCTTC. It translates to CASSLPRRFKVYNEQFF. Using reference TRBV7-9 and TRBJ2-1 for the parts outside the CDR3, the full variable domain is DTGVSQNPRHKITKRGQNVTFRCDPISEHNRLYWYRQTLGQGPEFLTYFQNEAQLEKSRLLSDRFSAERPKGSFSTLEIQRTEQGDSAMYLCASSLPRRFKVYNEQFFGPGTRLTVL.

Comment on this clone: Other DNA sequences in this sample translate to the same CDR3. This sequence joins TRBV20-1 and TRBJ2-7, with 7 bases aligning to TRBD1. This CDR3 region has 11 residues. Germline assignment: CDR1 DFQATT and CDR2 SNEGSKA (reference sequence). The V and J ends lost 6 bases and 3 bases, in that order; junction bases with no gene match: 2. The CDR3 DNA follows: TGCAGTGCCCGGGACAGCTACGAGCAGTACTTC. It encodes CSARDSYEQYF.

The chain is built from TRBV27 and TRBJ2-3; possible D gene TRBD1, 7 bases. Germline V gene sequence: CDR1 MNHEY, CDR2 SMNVEV (reference sequence). The V and J ends lost 4 bases and 1 base respectively, with 15 bases between them. The CDR3 runs 16 residues. The CDR3 loop is CASSSPGGLRTDTQYF. CDR3 sequence (DNA): TGTGCCAGCAGTTCCCCAGGGGGACTCCGCACAGATACGCAGTATTTT.

V gene TRBV11-2 combines with J gene TRBJ1-5, with a tentative D call TRBD1 (5 bases). CDR3 length: 14 residues. Deletions cut 0 bases from V and 7 bases from J, with 10 bases between. The germline V gene has CDR1 SGHAT and CDR2 FQNNGV. The CDR3 protein is CASSLDRVGQPQHF. The CDR3 DNA reads as TGTGCCAGCAGCTTAGACAGGGTTGGGCAGCCCCAGCATTTT.

The chain links TRBV3-1 (or the pseudogene TRBV3-2) to TRBJ2-7; a possible D gene is TRBD1 (6 bases). The CDR3 extends over 16 amino acids. From germline, CDR1 is LGHDT and CDR2 YNNKEL (reference sequence). V lost 6 bases to trimming and J lost 1 base, with 19 bases between them. The DNA for the CDR3 is TGTGCCAGCAGTCCATCTGACAGGATCCCATCCTACGAGCAGTACTTC. Encoded protein: CASSPSDRIPSYEQYF.